Sequencing of this TCR beta chain was carried out in a study of long-term antiretroviral therapy in people with HIV. Treated in the United States were all of the participants with HIV. Run at survey level, the immunoSEQ assay was version v3.0. The assay was immunoSEQ multiplex PCR, and TCRdb's table has in-frame clones only and misses some. The sample lists roughly 18,000 clones, 78% occurring once. General observations from the study: Those clones which expanded before ART made up the dominant part of the repertoire at all time points. Samples were collected from the mid-2000s to the late 2010s under possibly less effective ART regimens.

In regard to this clone: Its antigen is as yet unknown.

J was trimmed by 6 bases and V by 0 bases; bases with no gene match: 5. CDR3 length: 16 amino acids. Germline V gene data show CDR1 as SGDLS and CDR2 as YYNGEE. The chain is built from TRBV9 and TRBJ1-4, with 10 bases lining up with TRBD1. The sequence came from a woman in her 50s with HIV. The material was unsorted PBMCs, obtained 0.3 years after starting antiretroviral therapy. CDR3 amino acids: CASSVDPGTGDEKLFF. CDR3 bases: TGTGCCAGCAGCGTAGACCCAGGGACAGGGGATGAAAAACTGTTTTTT. The full variable domain, rest sourced from reference TRBV9 and TRBJ1-4, is DSGVTQTPKHLITATGQRVTLRCSPRSGDLSVYWYQQSLDQGLQFLIQYYNGEERAKGNILERFSAQQFPDLHSELNLSSLELGDSALYFCASSVDPGTGDEKLFFGSGTQLSVL.